The rows below give T cell receptor beta chains drawn from one sample of a study of blood T cell repertoires in COVID-19. Assay: immunoSEQ multiplex PCR; the TCRdb copy retains only in-frame clones and omits some. The profile covers about 150,000 clones, with roughly 84% appearing a single time and under 7% taken by the ten largest. The sequencing sample was made of PBMCs or T cells enriched from blood (not recorded which). All receptors derive from a woman in her forties or fifties who had been exposed to COVID-19. Both conserved end residues are part of each CDR3. The order of the fields is J gene, D gene, V gene, clone size, CDR3 DNA, CDR3 protein. D genes are given only for firm matches. Clone sizes are given selectively: once, few, many, or a class where the clone is expanded.

TRBJ2-7,TRBD2,TRBV7-2,few,TGTGCCAGCAGCTCTAGCGGGGGACGTCCCTACGAGCAGTACTTC,CASSSSGGRPYEQYF
TRBJ2-1,TRBD2,TRBV7-8,-,TGTGCCAGCAGCCCTATTCCTAGCGGGGTGGAGTTCTTC,CASSPIPSGVEFF
TRBJ2-1,-,TRBV11-3,-,TGTGCCAGCAGCTTAGATGGGGCGAATGAGCAGTTCTTC,CASSLDGANEQFF
TRBJ2-1,TRBD2,TRBV7-2,-,TGTGCCAGCAGCTTAATCGGGACTAGCGATCGAAGCTCCTACAATGAGCAGTTCTTC,CASSLIGTSDRSSYNEQFF
TRBJ2-1,TRBD2,TRBV5-1,few,TGCGCCAGCAGCCCGGGACTAGAGGCCCTTAGCTCCTACAATGAGCAGTTCTTC,CASSPGLEALSSYNEQFF
TRBJ2-2,-,TRBV10-3,-,TGTGCCATCAGTGAGTTACATTCAGGGGCCGGCGGGGAGCTGTTTTTT,CAISELHSGAGGELFF
TRBJ2-4,-,TRBV29-1,once,TGCAGCGCCGGGGGAAACATTCAGTACTTC,CSAGGNIQYF
TRBJ2-7,-,TRBV11-1,-,TGTGCCAGCAGCTTAGACAGGGACGAGCAGTACTTC,CASSLDRDEQYF
TRBJ2-2,TRBD1,TRBV12-5,-,TGTGCTAGTGGTTTGCCTGACAGGGGCGCCGGGGAGCTGTTTTTT,CASGLPDRGAGELFF
TRBJ1-4,TRBD1,TRBV9,-,TGTGCCAGCAGCGCGAAGACAGGGGGTAGCGAAAAACTGTTTTTT,CASSAKTGGSEKLFF
TRBJ2-1,-,TRBV27,-,TGTGCCAGCAGTCCAAGACTAGGAGGGGTCGGTGAGCAGTTCTTC,CASSPRLGGVGEQFF
TRBJ2-1,-,TRBV9,-,TGTGCCAGCAGCGTAGGCGGGGATGAGCAGTTCTTC,CASSVGGDEQFF
TRBJ1-5,-,TRBV18,-,TGTGCCAGCTCACGGCTCGGGGACAATCAGCCCCAGCATTTT,CASSRLGDNQPQHF
TRBJ1-3,-,TRBV2,-,TGTGCCAGCAGGGCGGACAGCTCTGGAAACACCATATATTTT,CASRADSSGNTIYF
TRBJ1-1,TRBD1,TRBV5-1,-,TGCGCCAGCAGCTTGACAGGGGGCGCGGGCACTGAAGCTTTCTTT,CASSLTGGAGTEAFF
TRBJ2-1,TRBD2,TRBV6-2/TRBV6-3,-,TGTGCCAGCAGTTACGAGCAGGAGCGGGGGGGCCGAGAGCAGTTCTTC,CASSYEQERGGREQFF
TRBJ2-1,TRBD2,TRBV7-3,-,TGTGCCAGCAGCTCGGGGGGGCCCCCCCTGAATGAGCAGTTCTTC,CASSSGGPPLNEQFF
TRBJ2-1,TRBD2,TRBV2,-,TGTGCCAGCAGGGTCGGGGGGGAGTACAATGAGCAGTTCTTC,CASRVGGEYNEQFF
TRBJ2-5,TRBD2,TRBV5-5,once,TGTGCCAGCAGCTTGGGTACCGGGACTAGCGGGAGCGGGGAGACCCAGTACTTC,CASSLGTGTSGSGETQYF
TRBJ2-3,-,TRBV30,-,TGTGCCTGGAGTCACCCAGCGGTGGGCACAGATACGCAGTATTTT,CAWSHPAVGTDTQYF
TRBJ2-5,-,TRBV1,-,TGCACCAGCAGCCCATCTTTAGCGGGACGAGGGCAGGAGACCCAGTACTTC,CTSSPSLAGRGQETQYF
TRBJ1-5,-,TRBV10-3,-,TGTGCCATCAGTGAGTCAGCCAGGGGGCCCCAGCATTTT,CAISESARGPQHF
TRBJ1-1,-,TRBV12-3/TRBV12-4,-,TGTGCCAGCAGTTTAGGTTCGCGGATAGAAGCTTTCTTT,CASSLGSRIEAFF
TRBJ2-1,-,TRBV27,-,TGTGCCAGCAGTAAGCTGGATAGCGGTACCGAGCAGTTCTTC,CASSKLDSGTEQFF
TRBJ2-7,-,TRBV5-6,once,TGTGCCAGCAGCCCCGGGACATACTACGAGCAGTACTTC,CASSPGTYYEQYF
TRBJ2-7,TRBD2,TRBV28,-,TGTGCCAGCAGTATTAGCGGGGAATACTACGAGCAGTACTTC,CASSISGEYYEQYF
TRBJ2-7,-,TRBV7-2,-,TGTGCCAGCAGCTTAGTGGGAGGGGCGACAGGGGCCGAGCAGTACTTC,CASSLVGGATGAEQYF
TRBJ1-5,-,TRBV19,-,TGTGCCAGCCGGGGACAAGAAACCGGTCAGCCCCAGCATTTT,CASRGQETGQPQHF
TRBJ2-4,TRBD2,TRBV7-2,-,TGTGCCAGCACATCGACTAGCCGACTAGCCAAAAACATTCAGTACTTC,CASTSTSRLAKNIQYF
TRBJ2-1,TRBD2,TRBV4-1,-,TGCGCCAGCAGCCAAGTCCCTAGCGGGGCCACCTACAATGAGCAGTTCTTC,CASSQVPSGATYNEQFF
TRBJ1-1,TRBD1,TRBV19,-,TGTGCCAGTCGGGACAGGGGGGCCACGGAGGCTTTCTTT,CASRDRGATEAFF
TRBJ2-5,TRBD2,TRBV11-1,-,TGTGCCAGCAGCTTAGCGCCGACTAGCGAGGAGACCCAGTACTTC,CASSLAPTSEETQYF
TRBJ2-3,TRBD2,TRBV29-1,-,TGCAGCGCTCAGACTAGCGGCGCAGATACGCAGTATTTT,CSAQTSGADTQYF
TRBJ1-4,TRBD1,TRBV7-8,once,TGTGCCAGCAGCCCCCAGGGACAGAGTAATGAAAAACTGTTTTTT,CASSPQGQSNEKLFF
TRBJ2-7,-,TRBV5-4,-,TGTGCCAGCAGCTTGGGACAGCCCAACTCCTACGAGCAGTACTTC,CASSLGQPNSYEQYF
TRBJ2-5,-,TRBV9,-,TGTGCCAGCAGCGTAGGCGGGGGCGCCGAGACCCAGTACTTC,CASSVGGGAETQYF